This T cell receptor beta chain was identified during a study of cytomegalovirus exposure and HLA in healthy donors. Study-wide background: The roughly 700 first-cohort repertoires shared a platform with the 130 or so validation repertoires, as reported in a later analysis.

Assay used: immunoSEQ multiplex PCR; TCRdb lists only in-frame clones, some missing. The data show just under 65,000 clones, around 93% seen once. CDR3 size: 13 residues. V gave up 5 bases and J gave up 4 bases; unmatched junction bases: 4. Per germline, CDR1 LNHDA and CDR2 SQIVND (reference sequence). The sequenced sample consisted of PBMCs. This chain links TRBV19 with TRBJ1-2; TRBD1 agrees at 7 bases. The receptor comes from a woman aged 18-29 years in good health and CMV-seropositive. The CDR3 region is CASSAGTVYGYTF. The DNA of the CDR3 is TGTGCCAGTAGTGCCGGGACAGTCTATGGCTACACCTTC.